Following are 19 T cell receptor beta chains from one sample sequenced in a study of cytomegalovirus exposure and HLA in healthy donors. The PCR had 60 Vbeta and 13 Jbeta primers. TCRdb's copy holds only in-frame clones and misses some; the assay was immunoSEQ multiplex PCR. The sample includes around 110,000 clones, around 80% seen only once; the top ten take 22%. The sequencing sample was made of PBMCs. The receptor set was obtained from a man aged 30 to 39 in good health and CMV-seropositive.

CDR3 sequence: CASNRQGVYNEQFF. CDR3 bases: TGTGCCAGCAATCGACAGGGAGTCTACAATGAGCAGTTCTTC. The chain employs TRBV11-2 and TRBJ2-1; 7 bases line up with TRBD1. The germline V gene encodes CDR1 SGHAT and CDR2 FQNNGV. With 7 bases clipped from V and 3 bases from J, the junction kept 6 bases outside the gene matches. The CDR3 is 14 residues long.

This chain links TRBV27 with TRBJ1-5; D gene ambiguous. V lost 2 bases and J 8 bases, leaving 7 bases between the germline ends. This CDR3 has 12 amino acids. Germline CDR1 and CDR2: MNHEY and SMNVEV (reference sequence). The CDR3 region has the DNA TGTGCCAGCAGTTTAATCGGGGAGCCCCAGCATTTT. As protein: CASSLIGEPQHF.

The CDR3 loop is CASSLIWETRNTEAFF. The CDR3 bases are TGTGCCAGCAGCTTAATTTGGGAGACACGGAACACTGAAGCTTTCTTT. The V call is TRBV11-3, the J call TRBJ1-1, with D hard to call. The CDR3 runs to 16 residues. Trimming stripped 2 bases from V and 1 base from J, with 14 bases between. CDR1 SGHNT and CDR2 YENEEA come from the germline V gene.

The chain is built from TRBV2 and TRBJ1-1; D call uncertain. V was clipped by 6 bases and J by 6 bases, with 17 bases between them. This CDR3 has 14 residues. Germline-derived CDR1 and CDR2 are SNHLY and FYNNEI. The CDR3 nucleotides read TGTGCCAGCAGGCCTTCGTCGACTCTCTCTGAAGCTTTCTTT. It is translated as CASRPSSTLSEAFF. The full variable domain, with the rest looked up from reference TRBV2 and TRBJ1-1, is EPEVTQTPSHQVTQMGQEVILRCVPISNHLYFYWYRQILGQKVEFLVSFYNNEISEKSEIFDDQFSVERPDGSNFTLKIRSTKLEDSAMYFCASRPSSTLSEAFFGQGTRLTVV.

The CDR3 loop reads CASSLATGEVNQPQHF. Written as DNA, the CDR3 is TGTGCCAGCAGCTTAGCTACGGGGGAAGTCAATCAGCCCCAGCATTTT. The rearrangement links TRBV7-8 to TRBJ1-5; the D gene is possibly TRBD1 (5 bases). The V gene lost 0 bases and the J gene lost 3 bases, with 12 bases spanning the gap. Germline V CDR1 and CDR2: SGHVS, FQNEAQ. There are 16 residues in the CDR3.

The chain carries TRBV5-6 and TRBJ2-7; D uncertain. Trimming stripped 1 base from V and 3 bases from J, with 8 bases between. Germline-derived CDR1 and CDR2 are SGHDT and YYEEEE. This CDR3 has 13 residues. CDR3 bases: TGTGCCAGCAGCTTGCTACAGAGCTACGAGCAGTACTTC. Encoded protein: CASSLLQSYEQYF.

This clone was detected a few times. This sequence joins TRBV11-1 and TRBJ2-7; TRBD1 might be the D (5 bases). This CDR3 contains 15 residues. Per the germline V gene, CDR1 is SGHAT and CDR2 is FQDESV (reference sequence). Trimming took off 2 bases at V and 0 bases at J, with 11 bases between the two ends. This CDR3 is CASSLSTGYSYEQYF. The DNA for the CDR3 is TGTGCCAGCAGCTTAAGCACAGGATACTCCTACGAGCAGTACTTC.

The chain joins TRBV10-3 to TRBJ1-2; the match to TRBD1 covers 9 bases. This CDR3 comprises 13 residues. The germline V gene has CDR1 ENHRY and CDR2 SYGVKD. Trimming at V came to 4 bases and at J to 8 bases, leaving 5 bases not matched to a gene. DNA for the CDR3: TGTGCCATCAGTGCGACAGGGGGACAGGGCTACACCTTC. Amino acid sequence: CAISATGGQGYTF.

There are a few counts of this clone. The genes are TRBV25-1 and TRBJ1-2; no reliable D call. V gave up 1 base and J gave up 8 bases, with 11 bases separating them. Germline CDR1 and CDR2: MGHDK and SYGVNS. The CDR3 totals 13 residues. CDR3: CASSESGSRGYTF. CDR3 nucleotides: TGTGCCAGCAGTGAATCGGGGAGTCGGGGCTACACCTTC.

The J gene is TRBJ2-5, the V gene TRBV7-9, with 10 bases that match TRBD2. The CDR3 runs to 16 residues. The V gene end was trimmed by 2 bases and the J gene end by 4 bases; junction bases not matched to a gene: 7. Germline CDR1 reads SEHNR; CDR2 reads FQNEAQ (reference sequence). CDR3 in amino acids: CASSLSSGGAGETQYF. In DNA form, the CDR3 reads TGTGCCAGCAGCTTATCCAGCGGGGGGGCCGGAGAGACCCAGTACTTC. The entire variable domain, with the rest obtained from reference TRBV7-9 and TRBJ2-5, is as follows: DTGVSQNPRHKITKRGQNVTFRCDPISEHNRLYWYRQTLGQGPEFLTYFQNEAQLEKSRLLSDRFSAERPKGSFSTLEIQRTEQGDSAMYLCASSLSSGGAGETQYFGPGTRLLVL.

This chain uses TRBV28 with TRBJ1-2; maybe TRBD1 (6 bases). Germline assignment: CDR1 MDHEN and CDR2 SYDVKM. V was trimmed by 7 bases and J by 10 bases, leaving 19 bases between them. The CDR3 contains 13 residues. The CDR3 spells CASTSYGQFLYTF. The CDR3 bases are TGTGCCAGCACAAGTTACGGACAGTTCCTCTACACCTTC.

This chain joins TRBV30 and TRBJ1-6, with D perhaps matching TRBD1 (6 bases). The CDR3 sequence is 15 residues long. The germline V and J ends were trimmed by 3 bases and 7 bases, with 16 bases remaining between them. The V gene's germline CDR1 is GTSNPN and CDR2 SVGIG (reference sequence). The CDR3 bases are TGTGCCTGGAGGGGTAAGGGGGGGAGCAATTCACCCCTCCACTTT. This gives the protein CAWRGKGGSNSPLHF.

The J gene is TRBJ1-1, the V gene TRBV18; weak D call: TRBD1 (5 bases). Germline CDR1 and CDR2: KGHSH and LQKENI. This CDR3 region has 14 residues. V lost 5 bases and J lost 2, with 12 bases in between. The chain's CDR3 is CASSLDQGNTEAFF. The CDR3, as DNA: TGTGCCAGCTCATTGGACCAGGGAAACACTGAAGCTTTCTTT.

V and J are TRBV9 and TRBJ1-5; TRBD1 aligns across 8 bases. The CDR3 extends over 15 amino acids. The trim removed 0 bases at V and 5 bases at J, leaving 4 bases unmatched. CDR1 and CDR2 (germline): SGDLS, YYNGEE. The CDR3 DNA follows: TGTGCCAGCAGCGTAGCAGGACAGGGTGATCAGCCCCAGCATTTT. This encodes CASSVAGQGDQPQHF.

The V call is TRBV4-1, the J call TRBJ1-2; the D is unclear. This CDR3 comprises 15 residues. V was pared by 2 bases and J by 8 bases, with 18 bases between. Germline CDR1 reads MGHRA; CDR2 reads YSYEKL. CDR3 DNA: TGCGCCAGCAGCCAATTTGGAGATGTCCCTGGCGGCTACACCTTC. It yields the protein CASSQFGDVPGGYTF.

The chain carries TRBV6-1 and TRBJ1-5; 7 bases match TRBD1. The CDR3 totals 14 residues. The V and J ends lost 10 bases and 7 bases, in that order; junction bases with no gene match: 13. CDR1 and CDR2 from the germline V gene are MNHNS and SASEGT. In DNA, the CDR3 is TGTGCCACCTCAAGAGTAGGGGGCGAACAGCCCCAGCATTTT. Translation gives CATSRVGGEQPQHF.

The gene calls are TRBV15 and TRBJ2-3, with D possibly TRBD1 on 5 matching bases. The V end was cut by 0 bases, the J end by 2 bases, with 9 bases between. The CDR3 contains 15 residues. Per the germline V gene, CDR1 is LNHNV and CDR2 is YYDKDF (reference sequence). CDR3 protein: CATSRDDSYTDTQYF. The CDR3 DNA reads TGTGCCACCAGCAGAGATGACAGTTACACAGATACGCAGTATTTT.

V and J are TRBV10-1 and TRBJ2-7; 8 bases line up with TRBD2. J gave up 5 bases and V 1 base, and 13 bases lay outside the gene matches. The CDR3 runs to 17 residues. Looked up from germline, CDR1 is WNHNN and CDR2 is SYGVQD (reference sequence). The CDR3 region is CASSELPGGGAVNEQYF. The CDR3 DNA reads as TGCGCCAGCAGTGAGTTACCCGGGGGGGGCGCGGTTAACGAGCAGTACTTC.

With regard to this clone: This same CDR3 is encoded by further DNA sequences in the sample. This rearrangement joins TRBV19 to TRBJ1-2; perhaps TRBD1 as D (6 bases). The CDR3 loop spans 14 amino acids. V shed 7 bases and J shed 2 bases, with 14 bases lying between them. Germline V lookup: CDR1 LNHDA, CDR2 SQIVND (reference sequence). The CDR3 spells CASTVTGVNYGYTF. The CDR3 DNA follows: TGTGCCAGTACCGTGACAGGCGTGAACTATGGCTACACCTTC. The variable domain in full, with the rest retrieved from reference TRBV19 and TRBJ1-2, is DGGITQSPKYLFRKEGQNVTLSCEQNLNHDAMYWYRQDPGQGLRLIYYSQIVNDFQKGDIAEGYSVSREKKESFPLTVTSAQKNPTAFYLCASTVTGVNYGYTFGSGTRLTVV.